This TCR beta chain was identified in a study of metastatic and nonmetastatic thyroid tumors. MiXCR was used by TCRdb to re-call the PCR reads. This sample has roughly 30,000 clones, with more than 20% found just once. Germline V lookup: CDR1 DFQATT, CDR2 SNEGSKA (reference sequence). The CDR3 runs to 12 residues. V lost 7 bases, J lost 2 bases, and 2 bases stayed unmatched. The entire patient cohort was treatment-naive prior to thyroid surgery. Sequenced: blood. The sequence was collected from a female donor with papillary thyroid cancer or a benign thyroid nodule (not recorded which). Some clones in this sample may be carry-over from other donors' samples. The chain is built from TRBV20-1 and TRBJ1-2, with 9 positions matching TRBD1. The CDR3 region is CSVGTGNYGYTF. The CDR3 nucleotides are TGCAGTGTTGGGACAGGGAACTATGGCTACACCTTC.